The 21 T cell receptor beta chains below come from one sample, sequenced in a study of cytotoxic CD8 clonotypes in ibrutinib-treated CLL (dated by TCRdb to about 2021). The sample's time point label, in plain terms: 12 to 13 months on ibrutinib. Libraries were prepared through the immunoSEQ multiplex PCR assay. Imported from immuneACCESS, the table was reduced by TCRdb to in-frame sequences with V and J called. These copies leave out some clones; in studies compared against another copy, an unresolved V gene accounts for under half, and the cause of the remainder is not known. The sample data list some 150,000 clones, and 60% to 80% of these were observed just once. Together, the top ten hold less than 30% of the sample. The specimen comprised PBMCs, sampled after 12 months of ibrutinib treatment. The receptors shown here come from a human donor with chronic lymphocytic leukemia.

The chain joins TRBV9 to TRBJ1-4, with D uncertain. V lost 0 bases, J lost 0 bases, and 6 bases lay in between. Germline values: CDR1 SGDLS, CDR2 YYNGEE. This CDR3 contains 15 residues. CDR3 in amino acids: CASSVAGATNEKLFF. The CDR3, as DNA: TGTGCCAGCAGCGTAGCTGGTGCAACTAATGAAAAACTGTTTTTT. Using reference TRBV9 and TRBJ1-4 for the parts outside the CDR3, the full variable domain is DSGVTQTPKHLITATGQRVTLRCSPRSGDLSVYWYQQSLDQGLQFLIQYYNGEERAKGNILERFSAQQFPDLHSELNLSSLELGDSALYFCASSVAGATNEKLFFGSGTQLSVL.

Only one count was recorded for this clone. This chain links TRBV7-2 with TRBJ2-5, with 11 bases aligning to TRBD2. Germline trimming cut 4 bases from V and 4 bases from J; bases unmatched to any gene: 2. This CDR3 has 14 residues. Germline assignment: CDR1 SGHTA and CDR2 FQGNSA. CDR3 residues: CASSSGLAGETQYF. CDR3 DNA sequence: TGTGCCAGCAGCTCCGGACTAGCGGGAGAGACCCAGTACTTC. Drawing the rest from reference TRBV7-2 and TRBJ2-5, the complete variable domain is GAGVSQSPSNKVTEKGKDVELRCDPISGHTALYWYRQSLGQGLEFLIYFQGNSAPDKSGLPSDRFSAERTGGSVSTLTIQRTQQEDSAVYLCASSSGLAGETQYFGPGTRLLVL.

This clone was counted a single time. The genes are TRBV9 and TRBJ1-3, with D possibly matching TRBD1 (6 bases). CDR1 and CDR2 from the germline V gene are SGDLS and YYNGEE. This CDR3 has 16 residues. Trimming removed 3 bases at V and 2 bases at J, with 15 bases between. The CDR3 DNA follows: TGTGCCAGCAGCGAGACGACAGGCTATGCTGGAAACACCATATATTTT. Encoded protein: CASSETTGYAGNTIYF.

The chain combines TRBV7-9 with TRBJ1-2; D may be TRBD1 (5 bases). The V gene lost 6 bases and the J gene lost 8 bases, with 16 bases spanning the gap. This CDR3 comprises 13 residues. Germline CDR1 SEHNR, CDR2 FQNEAQ (reference sequence). The CDR3 sequence: CASREGVFMGYTF. CDR3 bases: TGTGCCAGCAGAGAAGGGGTTTTCATGGGCTACACCTTC.

The chain carries TRBV18 and TRBJ2-7; D is possibly TRBD1 (6 bases). V was shortened by 4 bases and J by 5 bases, with 15 bases between the two germline ends. The germline CDR1 and CDR2 sequences are KGHSH and LQKENI. This CDR3 region has 14 residues. Here the CDR3 DNA reads TGTGCCAGCTCACGTGAGCAGGGGAAAAACGAGCAGTACTTC. This gives the protein CASSREQGKNEQYF.

V usage is TRBV29-1 and J usage is TRBJ2-3; D is uncertain. Looked up from germline, CDR1 is SQVTM and CDR2 is ANQGSEA. The V gene lost 6 bases and the J gene lost 6 bases, with 10 bases spanning the gap. The CDR3 totals 11 residues. CDR3 DNA: TGCAGCGTCGCGTCGCTTGATACGCAGTATTTT. Its translation: CSVASLDTQYF.

This clone was seen a handful of times. The V and J genes are TRBV5-5 and TRBJ2-7; 11 bases map to TRBD1. This CDR3 has 15 amino acids. With 3 bases clipped from V and 2 bases from J, the junction kept 4 bases outside the gene matches. CDR1 is SGHKS and CDR2 is YYEKEE in the germline V gene (reference sequence). CDR3 protein: CASSWGQGVTYEQYF. For the CDR3, the DNA is TGTGCCAGCAGCTGGGGACAGGGGGTTACCTACGAGCAGTACTTC.

The chain recombines TRBV7-2 with TRBJ1-2; tentatively, D is TRBD1 (5 bases). The CDR3 has 16 amino acids. CDR1 is SGHTA, CDR2 FQGNSA, per germline. V was pared by 1 base and J by 6 bases, with 18 bases between. The CDR3 region is CASSLGGFGGMDGYTF. Here the CDR3 DNA reads TGTGCCAGCAGCTTAGGGGGGTTTGGAGGGATGGATGGCTACACCTTC.

This clone was found many times. The J gene is TRBJ2-7, the V gene TRBV4-2, with D possibly being TRBD1 or TRBD2 (5 bases each). The CDR3 spans 14 residues. Between the trimmed V and J ends, which lost 6 bases and 0 bases, there was a span of 12 bases. Germline V CDR1 and CDR2: LGHNA, YNFKEQ. The CDR3 DNA reads as TGTGCCAGCAGGCAACAGGAGGACTCCTACGAGCAGTACTTC. It specifies CASRQQEDSYEQYF.

The rearrangement joins TRBV6-1 to TRBJ2-5; D may be TRBD1 (6 bases). The CDR3 runs to 15 residues. Germline CDR1 MNHNS, CDR2 SASEGT. V lost 4 bases to trimming and J lost 1 base, with 13 bases between them. Written as DNA, the CDR3 is TGTGCCAGCAGTGTCCACCGGGACATCCAAGAGACCCAGTACTTC. Translated, it gives CASSVHRDIQETQYF.

This clone has a handful of counts. The V and J genes are TRBV5-1 and TRBJ2-2; TRBD1 or TRBD2 may be the D gene (5 bases each). From germline, CDR1 is SGHRS and CDR2 YFSETQ. The CDR3 spans 15 residues. Trimming removed 2 bases at V and 5 bases at J, with 13 bases between. The CDR3: CASSLIGTATGELFF. DNA of the CDR3: TGCGCCAGCAGCTTAATCGGGACGGCAACCGGGGAGCTGTTTTTT.

The chain has TRBV7-9 and TRBJ2-1; the D gene is possibly TRBD1 (6 bases). The CDR3 covers 14 residues. CDR1 is SEHNR and CDR2 is FQNEAQ in the germline V gene (reference sequence). V gave up 6 bases and J gave up 8 bases, with 17 bases separating them. The CDR3 DNA is TGTGCCAGCAGGCCGGGACACTTTTGGGATGAGCAGTTCTTC. As protein: CASRPGHFWDEQFF.

This clone was seen a handful of times. The rearrangement links TRBV6-5 to TRBJ1-2; 7 bases line up with TRBD1. V was pared by 6 bases and J by 4 bases, with 11 bases of the junction left unmatched. The CDR3 loop spans 15 amino acids. Germline V gene sequence: CDR1 MNHEY, CDR2 SVGAGI. The chain's CDR3 is CASRPRPSGGYGYTF. As DNA, the CDR3 is TGTGCCAGCAGACCCCGTCCCTCAGGGGGCTATGGCTACACCTTC.

This rearrangement joins TRBV19 to TRBJ2-7; tentative D call: TRBD1 (6 bases). The CDR3 consists of 15 residues. CDR1 is LNHDA and CDR2 is SQIVND in the germline V gene (reference sequence). V lost 1 base to trimming and J lost 4 bases, with 14 bases between them. For the CDR3, the DNA is TGTGCCAGTAGTATAGTATCTGGGGGCGCATACGAGCAGTACTTC. The encoded protein is CASSIVSGGAYEQYF.

This chain joins TRBV16 and TRBJ2-7; no definite D call. In germline, CDR1 is KGHSY, CDR2 FQNENV. V was cut by 4 bases and J by 0 bases, with 4 bases left in between. The CDR3 covers 12 residues. The CDR3 sequence: CASSLLSYEQYF. DNA for the CDR3: TGTGCCAGCAGCCTCCTCTCCTACGAGCAGTACTTC.

This clone showed up just once. The V gene is TRBV28, the J gene TRBJ2-1; no firm D call. Germline CDR1 is MDHEN and CDR2 is SYDVKM. CDR3 length: 13 residues. V lost 5 bases to trimming and J lost 2 bases, with 7 bases between them. In nucleotides, the CDR3 is TGTGCCAGCAGTATGGAACCCTACAATGAGCAGTTCTTC. It yields the protein CASSMEPYNEQFF.

The J gene is TRBJ2-7, the V gene TRBV27; TRBD2 is a possible D gene (5 bases). From germline, CDR1 is MNHEY and CDR2 SMNVEV (reference sequence). This CDR3 is built from 11 residues. V lost 8 bases to trimming and J lost 6 bases, with 11 bases between them. The CDR3 loop is CASRQRREQYF. The CDR3 coding sequence is TGTGCCAGCCGGCAGCGGCGCGAGCAGTACTTC.

There are a few counts of this clone. The rearrangement joins TRBV28 to TRBJ1-4; D might be TRBD1 (5 bases). The CDR3 runs to 12 residues. The V end lost 5 bases, the J end lost 10 bases, and 11 bases lay between the germline ends. From germline, CDR1 is MDHEN and CDR2 SYDVKM. CDR3 in amino acids: CASSPPRGKLFF. CDR3 sequence (DNA): TGTGCCAGCAGTCCACCAAGGGGAAAACTGTTTTTT. Full variable domain (outside the CDR3, taken from reference TRBV28 and TRBJ1-4): DVKVTQSSRYLVKRTGEKVFLECVQDMDHENMFWYRQDPGLGLRLIYFSYDVKMKEKGDIPEGYSVSREKKERFSLILESASTNQTSMYLCASSPPRGKLFFGSGTQLSVL.

The chain joins TRBV9 to TRBJ1-2; 10 nucleotides align to TRBD1. The CDR3 length is 16 residues. After removal of 3 bases from V and 0 bases from J, the junction contained 5 bases not matched to a gene. From germline, CDR1 is SGDLS and CDR2 YYNGEE. CDR3 bases: TGTGCCAGCAGCGGGACAGGGGGACCGACTAACTATGGCTACACCTTC. It is translated as CASSGTGGPTNYGYTF.

V is TRBV21-1 and J is TRBJ2-7; the DNA was not compared with TRBD2, the D call given in the table. TRBV21-1 is designated a pseudogene. The CDR3 totals 15 residues. CDR3 residues: CASSKGGGRTYEQYF. The CDR3 DNA reads TGTGCCAGCAGCAAAGGCGGGGGGCGAACCTACGAGCAGTACTTC.

This clone was counted a few times. V and J are TRBV5-8 and TRBJ1-1; D unclear. This CDR3 has 14 amino acids. With 0 bases removed from V and 9 bases from J, the gap between germline ends came to 15 bases. From germline, CDR1 is SGHTS and CDR2 YDEGEE. The CDR3 is CASSLGATGEKAFF. CDR3 sequence (DNA): TGTGCCAGCAGCTTGGGGGCGACGGGCGAGAAAGCTTTCTTT.